This T cell receptor (beta chain) came from a study of blood T cell repertoires in COVID-19. Study in general: Donors in the United States, Italy and Spain gave samples during acute or convalescent COVID-19.

This CDR3 region has 12 residues. CDR1 and CDR2 (germline): LGHDT, YNNKEL (reference sequence). Between the trimmed V and J ends, which lost 2 bases and 5 bases, there was a span of 6 bases. This clone was counted between two and nine times. The table came from immunoSEQ multiplex PCR; TCRdb's copy has only in-frame clones and leaves some out. Counted here are around 45,000 clones, nearly 70% occurring once; the ten biggest clones make up approximately 6.2%. The receptor comes from an elderly man with acute or convalescent COVID-19. The sample comprised peripheral blood. The V gene is TRBV3-1 (or the pseudogene TRBV3-2), the J gene TRBJ2-5, with D unclear. The CDR3 DNA reads TGTGCCAGCAGCCAATTTTCGGAGACCCAGTACTTC. It encodes CASSQFSETQYF.